This T cell receptor beta chain was obtained from a study of siplizumab effects on memory and regulatory T cells. Study-level points and caveats: Mapping to unstimulated subsets was achieved for only a minor fraction of alloreactive clones. Unstimulated naive T cells seemed to show more diversity than memory cells did, and they also seemed to be among the major contributors to the alloresponse. The authors could not assign a naive or memory phenotype to roughly 75-95% of proliferating CD4+ or CD8+ clones.

Each sample had 9 x 10^4 or so TCR templates assayed. Repertoires were generated with immunoSEQ multiplex PCR, while TCRdb's copy carries only in-frame clones and drops some. The sample records some 100,000 clones, roughly 96% being singletons. Regarding this clone: The antigen is not known.

The TCR originated in a human donor in good health. Sequenced material: naive CD4+ T cells sorted from blood.

This chain's CDR3 is CASSLTQPYGYTF. Here the CDR3 DNA reads TGTGCCAGCAGCTTAACACAGCCTTATGGCTACACCTTC. The gene calls are TRBV11-2 and TRBJ1-2, with no clear D. Germline V gives CDR1 SGHAT, CDR2 FQNNGV. The ends were cut back, 2 bases at V and 5 bases at J, with 9 bases in the middle. CDR3 size: 13 residues.